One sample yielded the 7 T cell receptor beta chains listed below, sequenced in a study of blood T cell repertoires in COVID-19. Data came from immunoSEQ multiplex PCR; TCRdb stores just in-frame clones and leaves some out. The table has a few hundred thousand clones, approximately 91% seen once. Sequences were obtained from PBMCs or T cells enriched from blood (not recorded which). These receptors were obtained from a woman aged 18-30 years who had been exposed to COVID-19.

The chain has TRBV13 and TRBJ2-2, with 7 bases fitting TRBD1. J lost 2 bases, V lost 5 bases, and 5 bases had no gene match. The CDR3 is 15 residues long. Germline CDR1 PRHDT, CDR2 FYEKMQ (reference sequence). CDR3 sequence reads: CASSLGQANTGELFF. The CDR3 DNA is TGTGCCAGCAGCCTTGGACAGGCCAACACCGGGGAGCTGTTTTTT.

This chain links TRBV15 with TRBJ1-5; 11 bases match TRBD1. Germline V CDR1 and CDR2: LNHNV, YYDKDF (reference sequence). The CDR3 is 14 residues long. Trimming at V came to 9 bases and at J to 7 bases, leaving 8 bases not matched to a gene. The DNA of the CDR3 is TGTGCCACGAACCTTGGGACAGGGGGGCAGCCCCAGCATTTT. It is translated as CATNLGTGGQPQHF.

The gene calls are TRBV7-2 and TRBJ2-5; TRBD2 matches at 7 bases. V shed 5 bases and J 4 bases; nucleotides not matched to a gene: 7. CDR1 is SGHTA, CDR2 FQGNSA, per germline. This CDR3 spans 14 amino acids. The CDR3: CASSPISSGETQYF. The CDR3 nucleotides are TGTGCCAGCAGCCCAATTTCTAGCGGAGAGACCCAGTACTTC.

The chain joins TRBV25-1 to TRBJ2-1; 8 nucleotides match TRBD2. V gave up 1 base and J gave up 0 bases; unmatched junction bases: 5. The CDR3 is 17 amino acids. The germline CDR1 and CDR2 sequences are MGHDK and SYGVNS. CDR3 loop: CASSESVLAGSYNEQFF. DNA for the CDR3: TGTGCCAGCAGTGAATCTGTGCTAGCGGGCTCCTACAATGAGCAGTTCTTC.

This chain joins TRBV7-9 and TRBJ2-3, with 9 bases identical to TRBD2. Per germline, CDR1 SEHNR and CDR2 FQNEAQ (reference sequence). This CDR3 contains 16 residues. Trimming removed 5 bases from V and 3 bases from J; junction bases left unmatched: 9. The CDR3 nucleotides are TGTGCCAGCAGCCCCTTGGCGGGGGGGCAGACAGATACGCAGTATTTT. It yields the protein CASSPLAGGQTDTQYF. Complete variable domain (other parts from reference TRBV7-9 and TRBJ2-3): DTGVSQNPRHKITKRGQNVTFRCDPISEHNRLYWYRQTLGQGPEFLTYFQNEAQLEKSRLLSDRFSAERPKGSFSTLEIQRTEQGDSAMYLCASSPLAGGQTDTQYFGPGTRLTVL.

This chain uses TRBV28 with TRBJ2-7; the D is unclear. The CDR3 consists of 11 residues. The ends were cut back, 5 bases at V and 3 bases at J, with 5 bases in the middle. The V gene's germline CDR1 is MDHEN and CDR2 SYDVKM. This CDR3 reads CASSINYEQYF. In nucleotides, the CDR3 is TGTGCCAGCAGTATAAACTACGAGCAGTACTTC.

In DNA, the CDR3 is TGTGCCAGCGGACTCGGCAACACTGAAGCTTTCTTT. Protein sequence: CASGLGNTEAFF. The chain uses TRBV2 and TRBJ1-1; unclear D gene. This CDR3 spans 12 amino acids. Per germline, CDR1 SNHLY and CDR2 FYNNEI. V was trimmed by 8 bases and J by 2 bases, leaving 9 bases between them.